This T cell receptor (beta chain) derives from a study of PD-1 blockade in classical Hodgkin lymphoma. The data were produced by immunoSEQ multiplex PCR, yet TCRdb's version contains in-frame clones alone and is incomplete. The sample lists 25,000 to 35,000 clones, 90% to 95% seen once, with roughly 2.1% in the top ten. Trimming stripped 2 bases from V and 5 bases from J, with 12 bases between. The CDR3 length is 14 residues. Germline assignment: CDR1 SEHNR and CDR2 FQNEAQ (reference sequence). Time point: newly diagnosed, previously untreated cHL patient sample. What served as comparison were PBMCs in newly diagnosed, untreated classical Hodgkin lymphoma.

Input material: peripheral blood mononuclear cells (PBMCs). The receptor comes from a human donor with classical Hodgkin lymphoma. This rearrangement joins TRBV7-9 to TRBJ1-1; D is ambiguous. CDR3 nucleotides: TGTGCCAGCAGCTTAAGGGCAGGTTGGACTGAAGCTTTCTTT. Translation: CASSLRAGWTEAFF.